These 32 T cell receptor beta chains were all obtained from the same sample, sequenced in a study of cytomegalovirus exposure and HLA in healthy donors. PCR primers comprised 60 Vbeta and 13 Jbeta primers. Profiled with immunoSEQ multiplex PCR; TCRdb holds only in-frame clones, not every one. The data show around 150,000 clones, around 77% seen once. Sequenced input: PBMCs. The source of these receptors is a woman between 45 and 65 years old in good health and CMV-seronegative.

The rearrangement uses TRBV5-1 and TRBJ2-5, with TRBD2 matching 11 bases. This CDR3 comprises 15 residues. CDR1 SGHRS and CDR2 YFSETQ come from the germline V gene. J was trimmed by 1 base and V by 7 bases; bases with no gene match: 6. CDR3 coding DNA: TGCGCCAGCCGGTGGCTAGCGGGGGGCCAAGAGACCCAGTACTTC. Translation gives CASRWLAGGQETQYF.

The chain recombines TRBV14 with TRBJ2-1, with 7 bases aligning to TRBD2. V was clipped by 2 bases and J by 2 bases; unmatched bases: 3. Looked up from germline, CDR1 is SGHDN and CDR2 is FVKESK. The CDR3 totals 15 residues. The CDR3 coding sequence is TGTGCCAGCAGCCAAACCGGGACTACCTACAATGAGCAGTTCTTC. Protein sequence: CASSQTGTTYNEQFF.

The chain uses TRBV6-4 and TRBJ1-6; perhaps TRBD1 as D (6 bases). The CDR3 is made up of 15 amino acids. Trimming left V 3 bases short and J 10 bases short, with 16 bases between. Germline V gene lookup returns CDR1 MRHNA and CDR2 SNTAGT. The CDR3 loop is CASSEQGDGGSPLHF. The CDR3 DNA reads as TGTGCCAGCAGTGAACAGGGAGACGGTGGATCACCCCTCCACTTT.

The chain recombines TRBV7-2 with TRBJ1-4, with D unclear. Trimming shortened V by 1 base and J by 1 base, and 19 bases separated the two germline ends. CDR1 and CDR2 from the germline V gene are SGHTA and FQGNSA. The CDR3 is 19 amino acids. DNA of the CDR3: TGTGCCAGCAGCTTAGTTCCGGGAACGGTGTCGGGAACTAATGAAAAACTGTTTTTT. Its protein is CASSLVPGTVSGTNEKLFF.

The genes are TRBV7-8 and TRBJ2-3; 10 positions match TRBD2. This CDR3 is 21 amino acids long. Germline V gives CDR1 SGHVS, CDR2 FQNEAQ. The V gene end was trimmed by 2 bases and the J gene end by 1 base; junction bases not matched to a gene: 18. Here the CDR3 DNA reads TGTGCCAGCAGCTTACCACGGACTAGCGGATACAAACCGGCAGGCACAGATACGCAGTATTTT. Protein: CASSLPRTSGYKPAGTDTQYF.

The genes are TRBV4-2 and TRBJ1-4; a weak D match, TRBD1 (5 bases). There are 14 residues in the CDR3. The V end was cut by 1 base, the J end by 8 bases, with 11 bases between. Germline V gene data show CDR1 as LGHNA and CDR2 as YNFKEQ. The CDR3 nucleotides read TGTGCCAGCAGCCAAGGACAGTTAGGGGAAAAACTGTTTTTT. As protein: CASSQGQLGEKLFF.

The chain combines TRBV4-1 with TRBJ1-2; the D is unclear. This CDR3 region has 15 residues. Germline CDR1 and CDR2: MGHRA and YSYEKL. The V gene lost 0 bases and the J gene lost 4 bases, with 12 bases spanning the gap. CDR3 region: CASSQEWPQPYGYTF. The CDR3 DNA follows: TGCGCCAGCAGCCAAGAATGGCCACAGCCCTATGGCTACACCTTC.

The genes are TRBV27 and TRBJ2-2; 11 bases align to TRBD2. CDR3 size: 15 residues. The V segment lost 5 bases and the J segment 5 bases; nucleotides outside the gene matches: 4. Germline assignment: CDR1 MNHEY and CDR2 SMNVEV (reference sequence). CDR3 sequence reads: CASSPTSGVTGELFF. Written as DNA, the CDR3 is TGTGCCAGCAGTCCGACTAGCGGGGTTACCGGGGAGCTGTTTTTT.

The rearrangement joins TRBV7-8 to TRBJ2-2; the D gene is possibly TRBD1 (6 bases). Germline CDR1 and CDR2: SGHVS and FQNEAQ. The CDR3 length is 14 residues. Trimming took 5 bases from V and 3 from J, leaving 10 bases between them. The CDR3 reads CASSKDRYTGELFF. CDR3 coding DNA: TGTGCCAGCAGCAAGGACAGATACACCGGGGAGCTGTTTTTT.

A word on this clone: The junction departs from the called germline gene at one end, perhaps through a read error. The V and J genes are TRBV9 and TRBJ1-1, with 9 nucleotides matching TRBD1. CDR3 length: 15 amino acids. Germline-derived CDR1 and CDR2 are SGDLS and YYNGEE. DNA of the CDR3: TGTGCCAGCAGTCAAACCGGACAGGGGAACGCTGAAGCTTTCTTT. It codes for CASSQTGQGNAEAFF.

The V and J genes are TRBV6-1 and TRBJ2-5; TRBD2 agrees at 8 bases. Germline lookup yields CDR1 MNHNS and CDR2 SASEGT. V lost 0 bases to trimming and J lost 4 bases; unmatched junction nucleotides: 7. The CDR3 contains 16 residues. CDR3 region: CASSEASAGGGETQYF. CDR3 bases: TGTGCCAGCAGTGAAGCCTCCGCGGGGGGAGGAGAGACCCAGTACTTC.

This clone was seen only a few times. The CDR3 DNA is TGCGCCAGCAGCCTGACAGGGGAGATGGGAAACACCATATATTTT. Its translation is CASSLTGEMGNTIYF. This rearrangement joins TRBV4-1 to TRBJ1-3; TRBD1 agrees at 8 bases. The CDR3 is made up of 15 amino acids. Germline CDR1 is MGHRA and CDR2 is YSYEKL. V lost 4 bases and J lost 4; bases outside the gene matches: 6.

This clone occurred once. The J gene is TRBJ1-4, the V gene TRBV25-1; no firm D call. CDR3 length: 15 residues. CDR1 and CDR2 from the germline V gene are MGHDK and SYGVNS. V lost 5 bases to trimming and J lost 2 bases, with 12 bases between them. CDR3 amino acids: CASSPPSGTNEKLFF. CDR3 DNA: TGTGCCAGCAGTCCACCGAGCGGGACTAATGAAAAACTGTTTTTT.

V usage is TRBV2 and J usage is TRBJ1-2, with D possibly TRBD1 on 5 matching bases. Germline V gene lookup returns CDR1 SNHLY and CDR2 FYNNEI. This CDR3 has 11 amino acids. V shed 11 bases and J shed 0 bases, with 7 bases lying between them. This chain's CDR3 is CARQTNYGYTF. CDR3 nucleotide sequence: TGTGCCCGACAGACTAACTATGGCTACACCTTC.

This chain links TRBV19 with TRBJ1-5; D gene ambiguous. The length of the CDR3 is 14 residues. Germline CDR1 and CDR2: LNHDA and SQIVND (reference sequence). V lost 3 bases and J 6 bases, leaving 12 bases between the germline ends. The CDR3 reads CASSISGGGQPQHF. DNA of the CDR3: TGTGCCAGTAGTATTTCGGGCGGAGGTCAGCCCCAGCATTTT.

The rearrangement links TRBV10-1 to TRBJ2-1; 7 bases align to TRBD2. The V gene's germline CDR1 is WNHNN and CDR2 SYGVQD (reference sequence). The J segment lost 4 bases and the V segment lost 4 bases, leaving 10 bases of the junction unmatched. The CDR3 runs 16 residues. CDR3 residues: CASSVSTAGIYNEQFF. The DNA of the CDR3 is TGCGCCAGCAGTGTATCTACAGCGGGGATTTACAATGAGCAGTTCTTC.

This clone was seen only once. V gene TRBV7-9 combines with J gene TRBJ1-2, with 8 bases fitting TRBD1. CDR1 SEHNR and CDR2 FQNEAQ come from the germline V gene (reference sequence). V was clipped by 6 bases and J by 6 bases; unmatched bases: 12. CDR3 length: 15 residues. The CDR3 here is CASSGTGGVRHGYTF. DNA of the CDR3: TGTGCCAGCAGTGGTACAGGGGGAGTACGACATGGCTACACCTTC. Combining the CDR3 with reference TRBV7-9 and TRBJ1-2 gives the whole variable domain DTGVSQNPRHKITKRGQNVTFRCDPISEHNRLYWYRQTLGQGPEFLTYFQNEAQLEKSRLLSDRFSAERPKGSFSTLEIQRTEQGDSAMYLCASSGTGGVRHGYTFGSGTRLTVV.

The V gene is TRBV4-2, the J gene TRBJ2-1, with TRBD2 identical over 7 bases. V lost 1 base to trimming and J lost 4 bases; unmatched junction nucleotides: 4. The germline V gene has CDR1 LGHNA and CDR2 YNFKEQ. The CDR3 sequence is 15 residues long. The CDR3 spells CASSQGEGGYNEQFF. The CDR3 coding sequence is TGTGCCAGCAGCCAAGGGGAGGGCGGATACAATGAGCAGTTCTTC.

The CDR3 loop is CASSTGSRNTIYF. The CDR3 nucleotides are TGTGCCAGCAGCACAGGTTCTAGGAACACCATATATTTT. The rearrangement uses TRBV28 and TRBJ1-3, with a possible D match to TRBD1 (5 bases). The V and J ends lost 6 bases and 7 bases respectively, with 13 bases between them. Germline V gene lookup returns CDR1 MDHEN and CDR2 SYDVKM. The CDR3 has 13 residues.

The chain combines TRBV7-6 with TRBJ2-2; 10 nucleotides match TRBD2. The CDR3 runs 16 residues. The germline gives CDR1 SGHVS, CDR2 FNYEAQ. V lost 4 bases and J lost 5; bases outside the gene matches: 7. CDR3 DNA sequence: TGTGCCAGCAGCTCTGAAGCGGGGGGGCGAACCGGGGAGCTGTTTTTT. It yields the protein CASSSEAGGRTGELFF.

The CDR3 region has the DNA TGTGCCAGCACGTGGGACAGGGAGGGGAGCAATCAGCCCCAGCATTTT. Translation: CASTWDREGSNQPQHF. V gene TRBV21-1 combines with J gene TRBJ1-5; the table's D call, TRBD1, was not checked against the DNA. TRBV21-1 is described as a pseudogene. CDR3 length equals 16 residues.

The J gene is TRBJ1-2, the V gene TRBV11-2; no reliable D call. V lost 1 base and J 2 bases, leaving 11 bases between the germline ends. The germline CDR1 and CDR2 sequences are SGHAT and FQNNGV. The CDR3 contains 15 residues. CDR3: CASSLGLERNYGYTF. The CDR3 coding sequence is TGTGCCAGCAGCTTAGGGTTGGAGCGGAACTATGGCTACACCTTC.

This chain links TRBV5-8 with TRBJ2-1; TRBD1 might be the D (5 bases). The CDR3 has 12 amino acids. Germline values: CDR1 SGHTS, CDR2 YDEGEE. V was trimmed by 2 bases and J by 14 bases, leaving 14 bases between them. Written as DNA, the CDR3 is TGTGCCAGCAGCTTCAGGGCCCCGGAAAAGTTCTTC. Its translation: CASSFRAPEKFF.

The chain recombines TRBV4-2 with TRBJ1-5; TRBD1 might be the D (6 bases). The CDR3 sequence is 15 residues long. The V end lost 0 bases, the J end lost 2 bases, and 8 bases lay between the germline ends. Germline values: CDR1 LGHNA, CDR2 YNFKEQ. The CDR3 here is CASSQEGAGNQPQHF. DNA for the CDR3: TGTGCCAGCAGCCAAGAGGGGGCTGGCAATCAGCCCCAGCATTTT.

The V gene is TRBV10-2, the J gene TRBJ2-7; weak D call: TRBD2 (6 bases). Trimming cost V 0 bases and J 12 bases, with 15 bases left between them. This CDR3 has 13 amino acids. CDR1 and CDR2 from the germline V gene are WSHSY and SAAADI. The chain's CDR3 is CASSESTGGTSYF. The DNA of the CDR3 is TGCGCCAGCAGTGAGTCGACTGGCGGGACCTCGTACTTC.

The chain joins TRBV27 to TRBJ2-5, with TRBD2 as a possible D gene (7 bases). V was pared by 6 bases and J by 5 bases, with 16 bases between. The CDR3 extends over 14 amino acids. Germline CDR1 is MNHEY and CDR2 is SMNVEV (reference sequence). CDR3 nucleotides: TGTGCCAGCAGGGGGGGGAACAGGGCCGAGACCCAGTACTTC. As protein: CASRGGNRAETQYF.

This chain connects TRBV10-3 to TRBJ2-6; no definite D call. Germline values: CDR1 ENHRY, CDR2 SYGVKD. Trimming shortened V by 5 bases and J by 0 bases, and 8 bases separated the two germline ends. The CDR3 consists of 15 residues. The CDR3 DNA sequence: TGTGCCATCAGTACCCCTAACTCTGGGGCCAACGTCCTGACTTTC. Translated, it gives CAISTPNSGANVLTF.

V is TRBV6-6 and J is TRBJ2-7, with 10 bases matching TRBD1. The V gene's germline CDR1 is MNHNY and CDR2 SVGAGI (reference sequence). Unmatched junction bases numbered 3, after V lost 0 bases and J lost 4 bases. This CDR3 spans 15 amino acids. The CDR3: CASSYSGTGVYEQYF. CDR3 sequence (DNA): TGTGCCAGCAGTTACTCGGGGACAGGGGTTTACGAGCAGTACTTC.

This chain connects TRBV7-2 to TRBJ1-1; D gene unclear. This CDR3 has 14 amino acids. Trimming left V 4 bases short and J 8 bases short, with 17 bases between. Germline V gene data show CDR1 as SGHTA and CDR2 as FQGNSA. CDR3 DNA: TGTGCCAGCAGCTCGCAACACACTACGGGAGAAGCTTTCTTT. It is translated as CASSSQHTTGEAFF.

The V gene is TRBV9, the J gene TRBJ2-1; TRBD2 matches 8 bases. This CDR3 contains 16 residues. Germline V gene data show CDR1 as SGDLS and CDR2 as YYNGEE. V shed 0 bases, J shed 3 bases, and the junction held 5 bases outside the gene matches. CDR3 sequence reads: CASSVGGTSGYNEQFF. The CDR3 coding sequence is TGTGCCAGCAGCGTAGGGGGTACTAGCGGCTACAATGAGCAGTTCTTC.

The gene calls are TRBV6-5 and TRBJ1-1; no clear D. This CDR3 has 11 amino acids. The ends were cut back, 6 bases at V and 10 bases at J, with 12 bases in the middle. The germline CDR1 and CDR2 sequences are MNHEY and SVGAGI. The DNA for the CDR3 is TGTGCCAGCAGAACGGACTTTGGAGCTTTCTTT. This gives the protein CASRTDFGAFF.

The V and J genes are TRBV27 and TRBJ1-3, with 10 bases identical to TRBD1. With 5 bases clipped from V and 0 bases from J, the junction kept 4 bases outside the gene matches. CDR1 and CDR2 from the germline V gene are MNHEY and SMNVEV (reference sequence). There are 16 residues in the CDR3. The CDR3 DNA follows: TGTGCCAGCAGTACCCGGACAGGGGGCTCTGGAAACACCATATATTTT. Its translation is CASSTRTGGSGNTIYF.